Following are 2 T cell receptor beta chains from one sample sequenced in a study of identical twins. TCRdb called the 5' RACE reads again in MiXCR, with one record for every CDR3 protein. Here the sample spans about 520,000 distinct CDR3 sequences, around 20% being singletons. A further study also used this sample, focusing on T cells expressing NK-cell markers.

What was sequenced was CD4+ T cells sorted from blood. Every receptor here comes from a woman aged 18-35 years in good health.

The CDR3 reads CASSLREGYEQFF. CDR3 in DNA: TGCGCCAGCAGCTTGCGAGAAGGGTATGAGCAGTTCTTC. V is TRBV5-1 and J is TRBJ2-1; D remains unclear. Germline V gene lookup returns CDR1 SGHRS and CDR2 YFSETQ. This CDR3 spans 13 amino acids. V lost 1 base and J 8 bases, leaving 10 bases between the germline ends.

This clonotype was detected ten times or more. The gene calls are TRBV10-3 and TRBJ2-3; 9 nucleotides align to TRBD2. Germline CDR1 ENHRY, CDR2 SYGVKD. After removal of 7 bases from V and 5 bases from J, the junction contained 1 base not matched to a gene. The CDR3 consists of 12 residues. For the CDR3, the DNA is TGTGCCATCACTAGCGGGAAAGATACGCAGTATTTT. Its translation: CAITSGKDTQYF.